These 29 T cell receptor beta chains came from one sample sequenced in a study of Graves' ophthalmopathy and Graves' hyperthyroidism. The sequenced template was RNA, covering the TCR beta CDR3 region. HTBI primers primed a first-round RT-PCR, and a second-round multiplex PCR followed. TCRdb recomputed calls from the multiplex PCR reads with MiXCR, one row per CDR3 protein. The sample carries some 370,000 distinct CDR3 sequences, about a sixth recorded once. The sequenced sample was peripheral blood. These receptors originate from an adult woman with stable Graves' hyperthyroidism.

This clonotype was detected ten times or more. The CDR3 here is CASSLRWDLAYEQYF. CDR3 bases: TGTGCCAGCAGTTTACGTTGGGACTTGGCCTACGAGCAGTACTTC. This sequence joins TRBV12-3 or TRBV12-4 and TRBJ2-7; a weak D match, TRBD2 (6 bases). The CDR3 length is 15 residues. V was trimmed by 2 bases and J by 2 bases, leaving 13 bases between them.

At least ten counts were recorded for this clonotype. The chain is built from TRBV6-1 and TRBJ2-7; a weak D match, TRBD1 (5 bases). V was pared by 3 bases and J by 3 bases, with 15 bases between. Germline-derived CDR1 and CDR2 are MNHNS and SASEGT. This CDR3 contains 15 residues. In DNA form, the CDR3 reads TGTGCCAGCAGTGATACTCCAGAAGGGGTCTACGAGCAGTACTTC. It is translated as CASSDTPEGVYEQYF.

This clonotype was seen a few times. The V call is TRBV10-3, the J call TRBJ2-5; TRBD2 matches 7 bases. This CDR3 is built from 13 residues. Germline values: CDR1 ENHRY, CDR2 SYGVKD. V shed 3 bases and J 4 bases; nucleotides not matched to a gene: 2. This CDR3 is CAISDPGGETQYF. DNA of the CDR3: TGTGCCATCAGTGACCCGGGAGGAGAGACCCAGTACTTC.

There are many counts of this clonotype. The chain carries TRBV12-3 or TRBV12-4 and TRBJ1-1; D might be TRBD1 (6 bases). Trimming left V 10 bases short and J 2 bases short, with 17 bases between. This CDR3 is 14 amino acids long. Here the CDR3 reads CATAGGAGNTEAFF. In DNA, the CDR3 is TGTGCCACCGCTGGGGGGGCAGGAAACACTGAAGCTTTCTTT.

This clonotype occurred a few times. J is TRBJ2-3 and V is TRBV2, with 8 bases aligning to TRBD2. Germline trimming cut 5 bases from V and 4 bases from J; bases unmatched to any gene: 8. The CDR3 extends over 15 amino acids. Germline V gives CDR1 SNHLY, CDR2 FYNNEI. CDR3 loop: CASSPPAGESDTQYF. In DNA, the CDR3 is TGTGCCAGCAGTCCCCCAGCGGGAGAGTCAGATACGCAGTATTTT. The full variable domain, in which reference TRBV2 and TRBJ2-3 provide the parts outside the CDR3, is EPEVTQTPSHQVTQMGQEVILRCVPISNHLYFYWYRQILGQKVEFLVSFYNNEISEKSEIFDDQFSVERPDGSNFTLKIRSTKLEDSAMYFCASSPPAGESDTQYFGPGTRLTVL.

This clonotype was observed many times. The CDR3 region is CAISSDRGNTIYF. The CDR3 DNA reads as TGTGCCATCAGCTCGGACAGGGGAAACACCATATATTTT. The chain combines TRBV10-3 with TRBJ1-3; TRBD1 agrees at 7 bases. V dropped 6 bases and J dropped 4; count of bases not matched to a gene: 3. The CDR3 runs to 13 residues. From germline, CDR1 is ENHRY and CDR2 SYGVKD.

This clonotype showed up many times. CDR3 protein: CAWTGGTLKEQYF. CDR3 DNA sequence: TGTGCCTGGACCGGCGGGACCCTTAAGGAGCAGTACTTC. This chain joins TRBV30 and TRBJ2-7, with D perhaps matching TRBD2 (6 bases). CDR1 and CDR2 (germline): GTSNPN, SVGIG (reference sequence). The CDR3 is 13 amino acids. The ends were cut back, 4 bases at V and 7 bases at J, with 17 bases in the middle.

This clonotype was observed many times. The V gene is TRBV30, the J gene TRBJ2-7; 9 nucleotides align to TRBD2. The CDR3 length is 14 residues. V shed 6 bases, J shed 3 bases, and the junction held 9 bases outside the gene matches. In germline, CDR1 is GTSNPN, CDR2 SVGIG (reference sequence). The CDR3 is CACKRLAESYEQYF. CDR3 nucleotide sequence: TGTGCCTGTAAACGACTAGCGGAAAGCTACGAGCAGTACTTC.

As for this clonotype: Germline and junction disagree at one end, which may indicate a read error. V gene TRBV30 combines with J gene TRBJ1-1; 7 positions match TRBD1. The length of the CDR3 is 15 residues. Per the germline V gene, CDR1 is GTSNPN and CDR2 is SVGIG (reference sequence). The chain's CDR3 is CVWSDQPGTVTGAFF. The DNA for the CDR3 is TGTGTCTGGAGCGATCAGCCCGGGACAGTCACTGGAGCTTTCTTT.

This clonotype was counted ten times or more. The chain combines TRBV5-1 with TRBJ2-2, with 10 bases matching TRBD2. The ends lost 6 bases at V and 4 bases at J; junction bases unmatched: 6. Looked up from germline, CDR1 is SGHRS and CDR2 is YFSETQ. The CDR3 spans 15 residues. CDR3 sequence reads: CASTLGLAVTGELFF. CDR3 bases: TGCGCCAGCACCCTTGGACTAGCGGTCACCGGGGAGCTGTTTTTT.

The chain has TRBV28 and TRBJ1-1; D uncertain. This CDR3 is built from 15 residues. Germline V lookup: CDR1 MDHEN, CDR2 SYDVKM. Trimming took 6 bases from V and 1 from J, leaving 15 bases between them. The CDR3 nucleotides are TGTGCCAGCAGGAACGGGCCTCCCGGGAACACTGAAGCTTTCTTT. Its protein product is CASRNGPPGNTEAFF.

This clonotype has at least ten counts. The DNA of the CDR3 is TGTGCCAGCGGGAGACAGGGGAATAATTCACCCCTCCACTTT. Translated: CASGRQGNNSPLHF. The rearrangement joins TRBV12-3 or TRBV12-4 to TRBJ1-6; 8 bases map to TRBD1. V shed 8 bases and J 5 bases; nucleotides not matched to a gene: 5. The CDR3 runs 14 residues.

This clonotype was seen repeatedly, ten times or more. The chain employs TRBV12-3 or TRBV12-4 and TRBJ1-1; the D is unclear. This CDR3 is built from 12 residues. Trimming removed 5 bases at V and 10 bases at J, with 14 bases between. CDR3 protein: CASSELGWGAFF. As DNA, the CDR3 is TGTGCCAGCAGTGAACTTGGATGGGGAGCTTTCTTT.

The rearrangement uses TRBV3-1 and TRBJ1-2; D is unresolved. Germline lookup yields CDR1 LGHDT and CDR2 YNNKEL (reference sequence). Between the trimmed V and J ends, which lost 3 bases and 2 bases, there was a span of 10 bases. CDR3 length equals 14 residues. The CDR3 region has the DNA TGTGCCAGCAGCCATCCCGAATTGAACTATGGCTACACCTTC. Translated, it gives CASSHPELNYGYTF.

This clonotype has ten or more counts. This chain uses TRBV24-1 with TRBJ2-7; TRBD2 matches 8 bases. The trim removed 3 bases at V and 2 bases at J, leaving 5 bases unmatched. The CDR3 runs to 15 residues. Germline V gene lookup returns CDR1 KGHDR and CDR2 SFDVKD. CDR3 DNA: TGTGCCACCAGTGATCGAGGGACTAGAGCCTACGAGCAGTACTTC. Translation: CATSDRGTRAYEQYF.

Ten or more counts support this clonotype. V usage is TRBV2 and J usage is TRBJ2-2; TRBD2 agrees at 8 bases. V was pared by 3 bases and J by 6 bases, with 6 bases of the junction left unmatched. This CDR3 is 15 amino acids long. CDR1 and CDR2 from the germline V gene are SNHLY and FYNNEI. This CDR3 is CASSDAAGESGELFF. CDR3 DNA: TGTGCCAGCAGTGACGCAGCGGGAGAATCCGGGGAGCTGTTTTTT.

This clonotype came up many times. V gene TRBV29-1 combines with J gene TRBJ2-5, with D possibly being TRBD1 or TRBD2 (5 bases each). The CDR3 has 11 residues. The V end lost 6 bases, the J end lost 5 bases, and 10 bases lay between the germline ends. CDR1 and CDR2 (germline): SQVTM, ANQGSEA. CDR3 DNA: TGCAGCGTGAATTGGGGGGAGACCCAGTACTTC. It is translated as CSVNWGETQYF.

This clonotype was seen repeatedly, ten times or more. The gene calls are TRBV20-1 and TRBJ2-5; perhaps TRBD2 as D (6 bases). This CDR3 has 15 amino acids. V lost 3 bases and J lost 8, with 22 bases in between. Germline V gene lookup returns CDR1 DFQATT and CDR2 SNEGSKA (reference sequence). CDR3 amino acids: CSASPPVRVGGTQYF. CDR3 nucleotides: TGCAGTGCTAGTCCCCCAGTCCGGGTGGGGGGAACCCAGTACTTC.

At least ten counts were recorded for this clonotype. The chain recombines TRBV20-1 with TRBJ2-5, with 8 bases lining up with TRBD1. Per the germline V gene, CDR1 is DFQATT and CDR2 is SNEGSKA (reference sequence). V trimming: 6 bases; J trimming: 13 bases; junction bases outside the gene matches: 13. The CDR3 contains 12 residues. CDR3 residues: CSAPTGDPIPYF. DNA for the CDR3: TGCAGTGCGCCGACAGGGGACCCCATCCCGTACTTC.

This clonotype was seen repeatedly, ten times or more. J is TRBJ2-5 and V is TRBV4-1, with 12 bases identical to TRBD2. Germline V gives CDR1 MGHRA, CDR2 YSYEKL. V was clipped by 0 bases and J by 5 bases; unmatched bases: 10. The CDR3 sequence is 18 residues long. The CDR3 DNA is TGCGCCAGCAGCCAAGATTCCCTAGCGGGAGGGCCCTCGGAGACCCAGTACTTC. Residues: CASSQDSLAGGPSETQYF.

This clonotype was seen many times. This chain connects TRBV19 to TRBJ2-7; the match to TRBD1 covers 8 bases. V was clipped by 6 bases and J by 6 bases; unmatched bases: 7. Germline-derived CDR1 and CDR2 are LNHDA and SQIVND (reference sequence). This CDR3 spans 13 amino acids. The DNA for the CDR3 is TGTGCCAGTAGCCCGGACAGGGACTCCGAGCAGTACTTC. Amino acids: CASSPDRDSEQYF.

This clonotype was counted between two and nine times. The V and J genes are TRBV7-2 and TRBJ2-2; D perhaps matches TRBD2 (6 bases). Germline V CDR1 and CDR2: SGHTA, FQGNSA. V was pared by 4 bases and J by 4 bases, with 10 bases between. This CDR3 region has 14 residues. CDR3 protein: CASSSTRATGELFF. CDR3 nucleotides: TGTGCCAGCAGCTCGACTAGAGCCACCGGGGAGCTGTTTTTT.

V and J are TRBV20-1 and TRBJ1-5; D may be TRBD1 (5 bases). Germline CDR1 and CDR2: DFQATT and SNEGSKA (reference sequence). This CDR3 is 15 amino acids long. V lost 6 bases and J 1 base, leaving 16 bases between the germline ends. CDR3 region: CSALQGKWSNQPQHF. The CDR3 DNA reads as TGCAGTGCCTTGCAGGGAAAGTGGAGCAATCAGCCCCAGCATTTT.

There are many counts of this clonotype. This rearrangement joins TRBV6-5 to TRBJ2-2, with 7 positions matching TRBD1. The CDR3 spans 16 residues. Germline CDR1 is MNHEY and CDR2 is SVGAGI. Trimming at V came to 4 bases and at J to 6 bases, leaving 11 bases not matched to a gene. CDR3 DNA sequence: TGTGCCAGCAGTTGGAGCGACAGGGTGGTAGCCGGGGAGCTGTTTTTT. This codes for CASSWSDRVVAGELFF.

This clonotype appeared many times. This chain connects TRBV6-2 or TRBV6-3 to TRBJ2-2; D may correspond to TRBD1 or TRBD2 (5 bases each). Trimming removed 4 bases at V and 7 bases at J, with 19 bases between. Germline CDR1 and CDR2: MNHEY and SVGEGT. The CDR3 spans 16 residues. The CDR3 spells CASSLASGTSVGELFF. CDR3 bases: TGTGCCAGCAGTTTGGCGTCCGGGACCTCAGTCGGGGAGCTGTTTTTT.

There are many counts of this clonotype. V gene TRBV10-1 combines with J gene TRBJ2-2; D is undetermined. Trimming left V 2 bases short and J 0 bases short, with 10 bases between. Germline lookup yields CDR1 WNHNN and CDR2 SYGVQD (reference sequence). This CDR3 region has 16 residues. The CDR3 sequence: CASSELRGTNTGELFF. The CDR3 coding sequence is TGCGCCAGCAGTGAGCTCCGCGGAACGAACACCGGGGAGCTGTTTTTT.

This clonotype appeared many times. V usage is TRBV12-3 or TRBV12-4 and J usage is TRBJ1-1; 8 positions agree with TRBD1. J lost 1 base, V lost 3 bases, and 7 bases had no gene match. The CDR3 sequence is 16 residues long. CDR3 in DNA: TGTGCCAGCAGTTTCCAGGGGGCCCGTGGGAACACTGAAGCTTTCTTT. It yields the protein CASSFQGARGNTEAFF.

A word on this clonotype: One base away lies a much larger clone, so this may be a sequencing read error. The chain recombines TRBV19 with TRBJ2-4, with D perhaps TRBD2 (5 bases). Germline values: CDR1 LNHDA, CDR2 SQIVND (reference sequence). The CDR3 sequence is 17 residues long. CDR3 in amino acids: CASSIKTDALAKNIKYF. The CDR3 DNA reads TGTGCCAGTAGTATAAAAACGGACGCTCTAGCCAAAAACATTAAGTACTTC.

There are many counts of this clonotype. The chain uses TRBV28 and TRBJ2-7, with TRBD1 matching over 7 bases. Germline V gene sequence: CDR1 MDHEN, CDR2 SYDVKM. The CDR3 length is 14 residues. With 2 bases clipped from V and 5 bases from J, the junction kept 6 bases outside the gene matches. CDR3 loop: CASSLHGQADEQYF. The CDR3 DNA reads TGTGCCAGCAGTTTACACGGACAGGCGGACGAGCAGTACTTC.